This T cell receptor beta chain was sequenced during a study of early stage breast cancer tumors. The overall study: Samples were sequenced at about 10-fold average coverage. Notes on the study in general: Blood repertoires resembled normal breast more than tumor.

Produced via immunoSEQ multiplex PCR; TCRdb's table is partial and in-frame only. The sample has about 72,000 clones, around 85% seen once; the top ten hold approximately 3.7%. This clone was detected only a few times. What it recognizes is unknown. CDR1 KGHSH and CDR2 LQKENI come from the germline V gene. This CDR3 comprises 13 residues. V lost 2 bases, J lost 6 bases, and 7 bases lay in between. The J gene is TRBJ2-2, the V gene TRBV18, with D possibly TRBD1 on 5 matching bases. The sequenced material came from blood. This clonotype was sampled from a person aged 55 to 69 with breast cancer. The CDR3 loop reads CASSPGASGELFF. In DNA, the CDR3 is TGTGCCAGCTCACCAGGGGCGTCCGGGGAGCTGTTTTTT. The whole variable domain, filled in from reference TRBV18 and TRBJ2-2, reads NAGVMQNPRHLVRRRGQEARLRCSPMKGHSHVYWYRQLPEEGLKFMVYLQKENIIDESGMPKERFSAEFPKEGPSILRIQQVVRGDSAAYFCASSPGASGELFFGEGSRLTVL.